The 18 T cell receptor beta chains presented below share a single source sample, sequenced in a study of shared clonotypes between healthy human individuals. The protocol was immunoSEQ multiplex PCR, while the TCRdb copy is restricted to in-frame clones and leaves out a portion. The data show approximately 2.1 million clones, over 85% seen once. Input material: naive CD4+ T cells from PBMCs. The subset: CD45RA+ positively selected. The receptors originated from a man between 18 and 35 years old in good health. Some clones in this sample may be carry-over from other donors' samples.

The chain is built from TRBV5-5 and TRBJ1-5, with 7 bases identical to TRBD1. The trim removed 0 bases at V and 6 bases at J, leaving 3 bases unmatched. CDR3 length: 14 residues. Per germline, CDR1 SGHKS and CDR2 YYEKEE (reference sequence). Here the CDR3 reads CASSLEGARQPQHF. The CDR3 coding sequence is TGTGCCAGCAGCTTGGAGGGGGCACGTCAGCCCCAGCATTTT.

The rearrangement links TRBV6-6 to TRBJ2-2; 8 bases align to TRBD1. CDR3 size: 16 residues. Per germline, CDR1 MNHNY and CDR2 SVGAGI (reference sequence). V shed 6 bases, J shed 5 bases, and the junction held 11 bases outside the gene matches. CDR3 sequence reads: CASRAPGQGVTGELFF. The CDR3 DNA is TGTGCCAGCAGAGCGCCTGGACAGGGTGTTACCGGGGAGCTGTTTTTT.

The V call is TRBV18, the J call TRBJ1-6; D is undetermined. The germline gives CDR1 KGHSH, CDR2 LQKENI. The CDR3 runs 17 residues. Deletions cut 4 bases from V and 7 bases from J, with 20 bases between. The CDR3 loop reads CASSREQLGLMNSPLHF. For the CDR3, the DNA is TGTGCCAGCTCACGTGAGCAGTTGGGTTTGATGAATTCACCCCTCCACTTT.

CDR3 amino acids: CASSLHYRQETQYF. The CDR3 DNA reads as TGCGCCAGCAGCTTGCACTACCGACAAGAGACCCAGTACTTC. The chain couples TRBV5-1 to TRBJ2-5; no clear D gene. V lost 1 base, J lost 2 bases, and 9 bases lay in between. CDR1 is SGHRS and CDR2 is YFSETQ in the germline V gene. The CDR3 contains 14 residues.

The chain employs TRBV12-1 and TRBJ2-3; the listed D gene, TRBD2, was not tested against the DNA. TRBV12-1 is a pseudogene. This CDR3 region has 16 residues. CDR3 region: CASSCGLAGGPDTQYF. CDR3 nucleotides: TGTGCCAGCAGCTGCGGACTAGCGGGAGGTCCAGATACGCAGTATTTT.

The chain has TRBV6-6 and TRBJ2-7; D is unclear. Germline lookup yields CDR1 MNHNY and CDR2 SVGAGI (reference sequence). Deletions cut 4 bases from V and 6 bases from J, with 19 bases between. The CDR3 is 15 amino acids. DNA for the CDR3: TGTGCCAGCAGTTCCTCCGGTGGACGTAAAGTCGAGCAGTACTTC. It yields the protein CASSSSGGRKVEQYF.

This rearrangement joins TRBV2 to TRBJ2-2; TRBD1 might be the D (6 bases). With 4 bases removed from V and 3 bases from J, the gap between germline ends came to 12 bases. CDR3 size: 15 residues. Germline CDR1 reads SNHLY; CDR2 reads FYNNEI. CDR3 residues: CASSGGPLDTGELFF. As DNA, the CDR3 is TGTGCCAGCAGTGGGGGGCCCTTGGACACCGGGGAGCTGTTTTTT.

CDR3 sequence reads: CASSLQGWRETQYF. For the CDR3, the DNA is TGTGCCAGCAGCTTACAGGGTTGGAGGGAGACCCAGTACTTC. The V gene is TRBV5-6, the J gene TRBJ2-5; possibly TRBD1 for D (6 bases). The V gene lost 2 bases and the J gene lost 5 bases, with 13 bases spanning the gap. The CDR3 has 14 residues. The germline CDR1 and CDR2 sequences are SGHDT and YYEEEE.

CDR3 sequence reads: CASSVGSGIQETQYF. The CDR3 DNA sequence: TGTGCCAGCAGCGTAGGATCGGGGATCCAAGAGACCCAGTACTTC. The chain is built from TRBV9 and TRBJ2-5; D is perhaps TRBD2 (5 bases). Germline lookup yields CDR1 SGDLS and CDR2 YYNGEE. This CDR3 is built from 15 residues. The V end lost 0 bases, the J end lost 1 base, and 10 bases lay between the germline ends.

The CDR3 region is CASRKPQGKDYEQYF. The CDR3 nucleotides are TGTGCCAGCAGGAAGCCACAGGGGAAGGACTACGAGCAGTACTTC. V gene TRBV6-1 combines with J gene TRBJ2-7; 7 bases agree with TRBD1. Germline V gives CDR1 MNHNS, CDR2 SASEGT. CDR3 length: 15 residues. The V and J ends lost 6 bases and 3 bases, in that order; junction bases with no gene match: 11.

The CDR3 is CASSAPGLVSFDEQYF. In DNA form, the CDR3 reads TGTGCCAGCAGCGCCCCGGGACTAGTTTCTTTCGACGAGCAGTACTTC. This chain joins TRBV28 and TRBJ2-7, with 8 bases matching TRBD2. Trimming took 6 bases from V and 5 from J; bases not matched to a gene: 15. Germline loops: CDR1 MDHEN, CDR2 SYDVKM. The CDR3 has 16 residues.

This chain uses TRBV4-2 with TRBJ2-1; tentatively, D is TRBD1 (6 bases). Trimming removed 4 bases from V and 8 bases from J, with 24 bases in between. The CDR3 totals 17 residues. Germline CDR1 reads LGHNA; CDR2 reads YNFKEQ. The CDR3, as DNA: TGTGCCAGCAGCCCCGCTGCGAGAATCAAATCAGGGGATGAGCAGTTCTTC. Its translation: CASSPAARIKSGDEQFF.

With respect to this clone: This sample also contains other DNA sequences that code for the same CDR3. The CDR3 DNA reads as TGTGCCAGCAGTGAGTTTCCTGACAGGGCCTACGAGCAGTACTTC. It encodes CASSEFPDRAYEQYF. This chain connects TRBV6-1 to TRBJ2-7; 7 nucleotides align to TRBD1. The CDR3 totals 15 residues. V was pared by 3 bases and J by 2 bases, with 7 bases of the junction left unmatched. Germline V lookup: CDR1 MNHNS, CDR2 SASEGT.

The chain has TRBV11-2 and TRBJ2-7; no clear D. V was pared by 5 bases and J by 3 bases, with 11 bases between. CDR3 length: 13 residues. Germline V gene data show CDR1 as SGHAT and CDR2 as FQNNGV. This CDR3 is CASSRPPNYEQYF. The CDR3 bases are TGTGCCAGCAGCCGACCCCCCAACTACGAGCAGTACTTC. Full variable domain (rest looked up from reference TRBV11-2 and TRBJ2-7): EAGVAQSPRYKIIEKRQSVAFWCNPISGHATLYWYQQILGQGPKLLIQFQNNGVVDDSQLPKDRFSAERLKGVDSTLKIQPAKLEDSAVYLCASSRPPNYEQYFGPGTRLTVT.

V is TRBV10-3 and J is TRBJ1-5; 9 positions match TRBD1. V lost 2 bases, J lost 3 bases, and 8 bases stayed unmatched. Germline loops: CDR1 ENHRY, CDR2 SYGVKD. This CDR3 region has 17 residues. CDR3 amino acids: CAISEAVGQGLNQPQHF. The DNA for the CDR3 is TGTGCCATCAGTGAGGCTGTGGGACAGGGCCTCAATCAGCCCCAGCATTTT.

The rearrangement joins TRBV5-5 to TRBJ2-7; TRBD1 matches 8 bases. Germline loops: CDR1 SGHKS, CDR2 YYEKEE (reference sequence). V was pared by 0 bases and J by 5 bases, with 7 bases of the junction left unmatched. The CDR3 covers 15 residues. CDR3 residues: CASSLGGTGRDEQYF. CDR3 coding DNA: TGTGCCAGCAGCTTGGGGGGGACAGGAAGGGACGAGCAGTACTTC.

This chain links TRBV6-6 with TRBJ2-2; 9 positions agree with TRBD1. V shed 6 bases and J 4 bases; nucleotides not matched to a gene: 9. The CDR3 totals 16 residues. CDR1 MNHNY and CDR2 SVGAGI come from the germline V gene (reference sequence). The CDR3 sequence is CASSARPGQGTGELFF. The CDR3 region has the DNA TGTGCCAGCAGCGCCCGACCGGGACAGGGCACCGGGGAGCTGTTTTTT.

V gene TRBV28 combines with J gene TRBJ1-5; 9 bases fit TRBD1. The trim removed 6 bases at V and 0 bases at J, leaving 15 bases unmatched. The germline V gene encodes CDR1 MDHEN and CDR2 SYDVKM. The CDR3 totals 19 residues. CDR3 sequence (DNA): TGTGCCAGCAGCCTTTCGCCCGGGACAGGGACATATAGCAATCAGCCCCAGCATTTT. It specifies CASSLSPGTGTYSNQPQHF. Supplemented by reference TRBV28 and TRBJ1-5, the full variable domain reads DVKVTQSSRYLVKRTGEKVFLECVQDMDHENMFWYRQDPGLGLRLIYFSYDVKMKEKGDIPEGYSVSREKKERFSLILESASTNQTSMYLCASSLSPGTGTYSNQPQHFGDGTRLSIL.